This TCR beta chain was identified in a study of cytomegalovirus exposure and HLA in healthy donors. A multiplex PCR was run with 60 Vbeta primers and 13 Jbeta primers. The assay was immunoSEQ multiplex PCR, and TCRdb's table has in-frame clones only and misses some. The specimen's table records 45,000 to 65,000 clones. The TCR originated in a man aged 18 to 35 in good health and CMV-seropositive. Sequencing was carried out using PBMCs.

DNA of the CDR3: TGTGCCAGCAGTGCGGGCGGGTCAGACACCGGGGAGCTGTTTTTT. This gives the protein CASSAGGSDTGELFF. The gene calls are TRBV25-1 and TRBJ2-2, with D possibly TRBD2 on 5 matching bases. The CDR3 loop spans 15 amino acids. The germline V and J ends were trimmed by 4 bases and 3 bases, with 12 bases remaining between them. Germline V lookup: CDR1 MGHDK, CDR2 SYGVNS.